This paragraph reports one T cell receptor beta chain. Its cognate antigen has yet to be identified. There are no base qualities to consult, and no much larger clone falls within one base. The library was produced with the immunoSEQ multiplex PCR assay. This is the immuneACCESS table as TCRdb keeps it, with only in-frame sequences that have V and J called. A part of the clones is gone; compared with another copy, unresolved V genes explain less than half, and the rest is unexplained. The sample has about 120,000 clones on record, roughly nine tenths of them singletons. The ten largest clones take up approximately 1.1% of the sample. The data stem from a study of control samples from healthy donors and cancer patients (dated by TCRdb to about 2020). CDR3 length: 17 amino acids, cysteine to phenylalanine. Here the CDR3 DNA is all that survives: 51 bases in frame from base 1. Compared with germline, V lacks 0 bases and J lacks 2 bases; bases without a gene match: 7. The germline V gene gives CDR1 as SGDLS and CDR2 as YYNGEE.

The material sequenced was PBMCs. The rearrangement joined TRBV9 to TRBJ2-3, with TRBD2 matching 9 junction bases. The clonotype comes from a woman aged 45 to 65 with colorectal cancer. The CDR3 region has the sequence CASSVALSGGNTDTQYF. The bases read TGTGCCAGCAGCGTAGCTCTTAGCGGGGGAAACACAGATACGCAGTATTTT.